The 8 T cell receptor beta chains below come from one sample, sequenced in a study of response to subunit inactivated influenza vaccine. TCRdb itself ran the RT-PCR reads through MiXCR, one entry per CDR3 protein. Of around 600,000 distinct CDR3 sequences listed, over 9% are singletons. This sample also appeared in a second study, on T cells expressing NK-cell markers. That investigation notes: What made the TCR beta cDNA was 5'RACE template switching with UMIs.

The sample was PBMCs from blood, taken on the day of vaccination. These receptors came from a man aged 45-65 years who received an inactivated influenza vaccine.

The V gene is TRBV10-2, the J gene TRBJ1-6; a weak D match, TRBD1 (5 bases). There are 13 residues in the CDR3. Germline V lookup: CDR1 WSHSY, CDR2 SAAADI. Trimming cost V 6 bases and J 8 bases, with 11 bases left between them. The CDR3 spells CASSALGDSPLHF. CDR3 nucleotides: TGCGCCAGCAGCGCGCTGGGGGATTCACCCCTCCACTTT.

This clonotype was found a few times. This chain links TRBV20-1 with TRBJ2-5, with D unresolved. The CDR3 is 13 residues long. Germline assignment: CDR1 DFQATT and CDR2 SNEGSKA (reference sequence). V lost 4 bases, J lost 3 bases, and 12 bases lay in between. CDR3: CSATISGKETQYF. CDR3 DNA: TGCAGTGCTACCATTTCCGGTAAAGAGACCCAGTACTTC.

V usage is TRBV7-2 and J usage is TRBJ2-3, with 8 bases aligning to TRBD2. The CDR3 runs to 16 residues. Germline CDR1 and CDR2: SGHTA and FQGNSA. Trimming at V came to 4 bases and at J to 3 bases, leaving 9 bases not matched to a gene. The CDR3 DNA reads as TGTGCCAGCAGCTACGGGGGGGCAGGGATGACAGATACGCAGTATTTT. It encodes CASSYGGAGMTDTQYF. The whole variable domain, remainder taken from reference TRBV7-2 and TRBJ2-3, is GAGVSQSPSNKVTEKGKDVELRCDPISGHTALYWYRQSLGQGLEFLIYFQGNSAPDKSGLPSDRFSAERTGGSVSTLTIQRTQQEDSAVYLCASSYGGAGMTDTQYFGPGTRLTVL.

This clonotype was detected only a few times. The chain combines TRBV18 with TRBJ1-2; possible D gene TRBD1, 5 bases. Trimming pared 4 bases from V and 1 base from J, leaving 7 bases between. CDR3 length equals 13 residues. The germline gives CDR1 KGHSH, CDR2 LQKENI. This CDR3 reads CASSRGVNYGYTF. The DNA for the CDR3 is TGTGCCAGCTCACGAGGGGTTAACTATGGCTACACCTTC.

V is TRBV12-3 or TRBV12-4 and J is TRBJ2-7; TRBD2 agrees at 9 bases. J was trimmed by 3 bases and V by 3 bases; bases with no gene match: 6. The CDR3 is 15 amino acids. In nucleotides, the CDR3 is TGTGCCAGCAGTTTGGGGCGTAGCGGGAGCTACGAGCAGTACTTC. As protein: CASSLGRSGSYEQYF.

This sequence joins TRBV5-6 and TRBJ1-5; D uncertain. The germline CDR1 and CDR2 sequences are SGHDT and YYEEEE. This CDR3 has 15 residues. V was pared by 1 base and J by 3 bases, with 11 bases between. The CDR3 protein is CASSLRFQDNQPQHF. The CDR3 DNA follows: TGTGCCAGCAGCTTGAGATTCCAAGACAATCAGCCCCAGCATTTT.

This clonotype was seen a handful of times. The chain is built from TRBV25-1 and TRBJ2-3, with D tentatively TRBD1 or TRBD2 (5 bases each). The CDR3 is 15 residues long. Trimming removed 3 bases from V and 0 bases from J, with 10 bases in between. Looked up from germline, CDR1 is MGHDK and CDR2 is SYGVNS. The CDR3 DNA sequence: TGTGCCAGCAGTGATCCGGGGACGAGCACAGATACGCAGTATTTT. Protein: CASSDPGTSTDTQYF.

The chain employs TRBV12-3 or TRBV12-4 and TRBJ2-5, with TRBD1 identical over 9 bases. The V gene end was trimmed by 5 bases and the J gene end by 5 bases; junction bases not matched to a gene: 9. The CDR3 has 15 amino acids. CDR3 nucleotide sequence: TGTGCCAGCAGTCCTCAACAGGGGGCGAGGGAGACCCAGTACTTC. This codes for CASSPQQGARETQYF.